These 28 T cell receptor beta chains originate from one sample sequenced in a study of T cell clonality in common variable immunodeficiency. Findings and limits, study-wide: Fewer deletions and N-nucleotide insertions were reportedly seen in common variable immunodeficiency TCR beta sequences.

This table comes from immunoSEQ multiplex PCR, and its TCRdb copy is limited to in-frame clones, with some not included. Its listing shows around 15,000 clones. No antigen has been identified for these receptors. The sequenced sample consisted of peripheral blood mononuclear cells. These receptors came from a human donor with common variable immunodeficiency.

Concerning this clone: The CDR3 end falls 3 residues outside the read, so it is completed with the germline J gene. The chain employs TRBV9 and TRBJ2-7; TRBD1 is a possible D gene (6 bases). This CDR3 region has 15 residues. V was cut by 2 bases and J by 2 bases, with 14 bases left in between. The germline CDR1 and CDR2 sequences are SGDLS and YYNGEE. CDR3 DNA, as far as it was read: TGTGCCAGCAGCGTTGAGACAGGTGCGGCCTACGAG. Protein: CASSVETGAAYE. The entire CDR3 protein is CASSVETGAAYEQYF.

Worth noting for this clone: The read ends 3 residues shy of where the CDR3 ends; the end is completed using the germline J gene. The V gene is TRBV5-5, the J gene TRBJ2-7; D is perhaps TRBD1 (6 bases). Germline values: CDR1 SGHKS, CDR2 YYEKEE (reference sequence). V was pared by 5 bases and J by 0 bases, with 15 bases between. The CDR3 has 15 amino acids. CDR3 DNA (partial): TGTGCCAGCAGAGTCCGGGACACCTCCTCCTACGAG. Protein sequence: CASRVRDTSSYE. The entire CDR3 reads CASRVRDTSSYEQYF.

A word on this clone: The CDR3 end falls 3 residues outside the read, so it is completed with the germline J gene. The gene calls are TRBV10-3 and TRBJ1-2; TRBD1 might be the D (5 bases). CDR3 length: 13 amino acids. Looked up from germline, CDR1 is ENHRY and CDR2 is SYGVKD. V gave up 6 bases and J gave up 5 bases, with 13 bases separating them. The CDR3 protein is CAIRTEGAYGYTF. Incomplete CDR3 DNA: TGTGCCATCAGGACCGAAGGGGCATATGGC.

A note on this clone: The CDR3 extends 3 residues past the end of the read, so its final part is completed from the germline J gene. The chain couples TRBV20-1 to TRBJ1-6, with 7 bases lining up with TRBD1. With V trimmed by 0 bases and J by 10 bases, 3 bases remained unmatched. The germline V gene has CDR1 DFQATT and CDR2 SNEGSKA (reference sequence). CDR3 size: 13 residues. The CDR3 loop is CSAREQGRSPLHF. The covered CDR3 bases are TGCAGTGCTAGAGAACAGGGGCGGTCACCC.

As regards this clone: The sequenced fragment ends 3 residues before the CDR3 boundary, so the rest is inferred from the germline J gene. The chain joins TRBV5-1 to TRBJ1-2; TRBD1 agrees at 11 bases. CDR1 is SGHRS and CDR2 is YFSETQ in the germline V gene. This CDR3 has 13 amino acids. CDR3 region: CASSPGTGGRYTF. The DNA read from the CDR3 is TGCGCCAGCAGCCCCGGGACAGGGGGACGC.

Considering frequency, this clone is medium-sized. The CDR3 extends 3 residues past the end of the read, so its final part is completed from the germline J gene. This sequence joins TRBV18 and TRBJ2-6; D is uncertain. The CDR3 is made up of 14 amino acids. Trimming removed 1 base at V and 3 bases at J, with 4 bases between. Germline assignment: CDR1 KGHSH and CDR2 LQKENI. The DNA read from the CDR3 is TGTGCCAGCTCACCACTCGGTGGGGCCAACGTC. Translated: CASSPLGGANV. The whole CDR3 sequence is CASSPLGGANVLTF.

In regard to this clone: The CDR3 goes on 3 residues after the read ends, and that part is filled in from the germline J gene. The chain couples TRBV2 to TRBJ2-3; D is uncertain. This CDR3 has 14 residues. V was cut by 8 bases and J by 4 bases, with 16 bases left in between. CDR1 SNHLY and CDR2 FYNNEI come from the germline V gene. The CDR3 protein is CASSLGSSADTQYF. CDR3 bases read: TGTGCCAGCTCTCTAGGCTCGTCCGCAGATACG.

Notes on this clone: The read stops 3 residues short of the end of the CDR3; the missing end is completed from the germline J gene. V usage is TRBV30 and J usage is TRBJ1-6; the match to TRBD1 covers 7 bases. V was pared by 4 bases and J by 6 bases, with 6 bases of the junction left unmatched. The CDR3 is 14 residues long. Germline V gene data show CDR1 as GTSNPN and CDR2 as SVGIG (reference sequence). The chain's CDR3 is CAWKFGTVNSPLHF. CDR3 DNA, as far as it was read: TGTGCCTGGAAGTTTGGGACAGTTAATTCACCC.

CDR3 DNA (partial): TGTGCCATCGCGGGAGGTGACGAG. Amino acids: CAIAGGDE. The entire CDR3 protein reads CAIAGGDEQYF. This chain links TRBV10-3 with TRBJ2-7; the match to TRBD2 covers 8 bases. The read falls 3 residues short of the CDR3 end, and the missing part is taken from the germline J gene. The V gene end was trimmed by 8 bases and the J gene end by 5 bases; junction bases not matched to a gene: 2. The CDR3 consists of 11 residues. Per germline, CDR1 ENHRY and CDR2 SYGVKD.

On this clone: The CDR3 end is not reached by the read, which stops 3 residues before it; the germline J gene fills it in. The chain has TRBV18 and TRBJ2-1, with 7 bases aligning to TRBD1. The CDR3 is 15 residues long. J was trimmed by 9 bases and V by 1 base; bases with no gene match: 9. Germline values: CDR1 KGHSH, CDR2 LQKENI. The part of the CDR3 DNA that was read is TGTGCCAGCTCACCACAGGGGGCGCAAATAAGTGAG. Translating it yields CASSPQGAQISE. The CDR3, in full, reads CASSPQGAQISEQFF.

Turning to this clone: The missing CDR3 end, 3 residues past where the read stops, is filled in from the germline J gene. This chain uses TRBV19 with TRBJ1-5, with 7 bases that match TRBD1. V was clipped by 4 bases and J by 5 bases; unmatched bases: 14. CDR1 is LNHDA, CDR2 SQIVND, per germline (reference sequence). The CDR3 extends over 17 amino acids. The CDR3 bases that were read are TGTGCCAGTAGTACAGACTCCTACAGGGGATACGATCAGCCC. It translates to CASSTDSYRGYDQP. The complete CDR3 reads CASSTDSYRGYDQPQHF.

A word on this clone: The read is 3 residues too short to cover the CDR3 end, so that end is filled in from the germline J gene. The gene calls are TRBV20-1 and TRBJ2-7; tentatively, D is TRBD2 (6 bases). V lost 6 bases to trimming and J lost 3 bases, with 18 bases between them. The CDR3 runs to 14 residues. Per germline, CDR1 DFQATT and CDR2 SNEGSKA (reference sequence). CDR3 bases read: TGCAGTGCGAATCCCCGGACTAATATCTACGAG. Protein: CSANPRTNIYE. The entire CDR3 is CSANPRTNIYEQYF.

Comments on this clone: The CDR3 end lies 3 residues beyond the end of the read and is filled in from the germline J gene. The chain uses TRBV7-9 and TRBJ2-5; D remains unclear. Trimming pared 4 bases from V and 1 base from J, leaving 10 bases between. The CDR3 totals 14 residues. CDR1 is SEHNR and CDR2 is FQNEAQ in the germline V gene (reference sequence). Incomplete CDR3 DNA: TGTGCCAGCAGCTCCCCGGTAATCCAAGAGACC. Amino acids: CASSSPVIQET. The entire CDR3 protein is CASSSPVIQETQYF.

As concerns this clone: The read ends 3 residues early relative to the CDR3; the germline J gene fills the gap. This chain uses TRBV28 with TRBJ1-1; TRBD1 matches 7 bases. CDR1 MDHEN and CDR2 SYDVKM come from the germline V gene. This CDR3 comprises 12 residues. J lost 7 bases, V lost 6 bases, and 5 bases had no gene match. The CDR3 sequence: CASRSQGLEAFF. The part of the CDR3 DNA that was read is TGTGCCAGCAGATCACAGGGGCTTGAA.

A note on this clone: Sequencing ends 3 residues short of the CDR3 end; the germline J gene provides the rest. The chain has TRBV5-6 and TRBJ1-2, with D tentatively TRBD1 (6 bases). This CDR3 is 14 amino acids long. Germline values: CDR1 SGHDT, CDR2 YYEEEE. Deletions cut 1 base from V and 4 bases from J, with 11 bases between. CDR3 sequence: CASSLKIQGYGYTF. CDR3 DNA (partial): TGTGCCAGCAGCTTGAAAATACAGGGCTATGGC. Supplemented by reference TRBV5-6 and TRBJ1-2, the full variable domain reads DAGVTQSPTHLIKTRGQQVTLRCSPKSGHDTVSWYQQALGQGPQFIFQYYEEEERQRGNFPDRFSGHQFPNYSSELNVNALLLGDSALYLCASSLKIQGYGYTFGSGTRLTVV.

Worth noting for this clone: Sequencing ends 3 residues short of the CDR3 end; the germline J gene provides the rest. The genes are TRBV18 and TRBJ1-1, with 7 bases identical to TRBD1. Germline values: CDR1 KGHSH, CDR2 LQKENI. V shed 3 bases, J shed 0 bases, and the junction held 10 bases outside the gene matches. This CDR3 spans 17 amino acids. The CDR3 DNA, read in part, is TGTGCCAGCTCACCGACGGGACAGCAGCATATGAACACTGAA. This codes for CASSPTGQQHMNTE. The full CDR3 sequence reads CASSPTGQQHMNTEAFF.

A word on this clone: The read terminates 3 residues ahead of where the CDR3 ends, so the germline J gene completes it. This chain uses TRBV7-3 with TRBJ2-1; TRBD2 matches at 12 bases. CDR3 size: 16 residues. Per the germline V gene, CDR1 is SGHTA and CDR2 is FQGTGA. V gave up 4 bases and J gave up 8 bases; unmatched junction bases: 9. Incomplete CDR3 DNA: TGTGCCAGCAGCTCGTCGAGGACTAGCGGGAACCATGAG. Protein sequence: CASSSSRTSGNHE. The whole CDR3 sequence reads CASSSSRTSGNHEQFF.

Incomplete CDR3 DNA: TGCAGCGTTGATAGGACGGGGTATGGAAACACC. It translates to CSVDRTGYGNT. The whole CDR3 is CSVDRTGYGNTIYF. The chain uses TRBV29-1 and TRBJ1-3; D is unclear. The read gets to within 3 residues of the CDR3 end, and the germline J gene fills in the rest. This CDR3 contains 14 residues. Trimming took 3 bases from V and 3 from J, leaving 12 bases between them. Germline values: CDR1 SQVTM, CDR2 ANQGSEA.

With respect to this clone: The read ends 3 residues shy of where the CDR3 ends; the end is completed using the germline J gene. The chain joins TRBV27 to TRBJ2-7; 11 nucleotides line up with TRBD2. Per the germline V gene, CDR1 is MNHEY and CDR2 is SMNVEV (reference sequence). After removal of 7 bases from V and 3 bases from J, the junction contained 8 bases not matched to a gene. The length of the CDR3 is 15 residues. Partial CDR3 DNA: TGTGCCAGCACCACCGGGACTAGCGGAAGCTACGAG. Its translation is CASTTGTSGSYE. The CDR3 as a whole reads CASTTGTSGSYEQYF.

A note on this clone: The read stops 3 residues short of the end of the CDR3; the missing end is completed from the germline J gene. V is TRBV5-1 and J is TRBJ2-7; D might be TRBD1 (6 bases). This CDR3 spans 14 amino acids. CDR1 is SGHRS and CDR2 is YFSETQ in the germline V gene. Trimming took off 3 bases at V and 0 bases at J, with 10 bases between the two ends. The sequenced CDR3 bases are TGCGCCAGCAGCTCCCAGGGGTCCTCCTACGAG. This gives the protein CASSSQGSSYE. Given in full, the CDR3 is CASSSQGSSYEQYF.

A word on this clone: The CDR3 is cut off 3 residues early in the read; its end comes from the germline J gene. The chain combines TRBV9 with TRBJ2-1; tentatively, D is TRBD2 (6 bases). Germline V gene sequence: CDR1 SGDLS, CDR2 YYNGEE. This CDR3 region has 13 residues. V lost 4 bases to trimming and J lost 6 bases, with 11 bases between them. This CDR3 reads CASSSDGGNEQFF. Incomplete CDR3 DNA: TGTGCCAGCAGCTCCGACGGGGGCAATGAG.

As regards this clone: From the germline J gene comes the end of the CDR3, since the read stops 3 residues before it. The chain recombines TRBV5-1 with TRBJ1-1, with D unclear. Germline CDR1 and CDR2: SGHRS and YFSETQ. This CDR3 has 14 residues. The V end lost 4 bases, the J end lost 1 base, and 11 bases lay between the germline ends. CDR3 bases read: TGCGCCAGCAGCAATTCGGCAGGGAACACTGAA. Translated: CASSNSAGNTE. The entire CDR3 sequence reads CASSNSAGNTEAFF.

CDR3 DNA (partial): TGTGCCATCAGTGATGACAGGGATAGCAATCAGCCC. Protein: CAISDDRDSNQP. The full CDR3 is CAISDDRDSNQPQHF. The rearrangement joins TRBV10-3 to TRBJ1-5; 7 bases fit TRBD1. The read halts 3 residues ahead of the CDR3 end, with the missing end drawn from the germline J gene. Germline-derived CDR1 and CDR2 are ENHRY and SYGVKD. The CDR3 runs to 15 residues. The V gene end was trimmed by 3 bases and the J gene end by 0 bases; junction bases not matched to a gene: 2.

In the case of this clone: From the germline J gene comes the end of the CDR3, since the read stops 3 residues before it. The V gene is TRBV20-1, the J gene TRBJ2-7, with a possible D match to TRBD1 (5 bases). V was clipped by 5 bases and J by 4 bases, with 15 bases between them. In germline, CDR1 is DFQATT, CDR2 SNEGSKA (reference sequence). The CDR3 covers 13 residues. CDR3 DNA (partial): TGCAGTGCTCTGGGGCTGGGGCGTTACGAG. It yields the protein CSALGLGRYE. The entire CDR3 protein reads CSALGLGRYEQYF.

In regard to this clone: The read falls 3 residues short of the CDR3 end, and the missing part is taken from the germline J gene. The chain recombines TRBV2 with TRBJ2-3; TRBD2 agrees at 11 bases. Unmatched junction bases numbered 14, after V lost 10 bases and J lost 8 bases. The CDR3 covers 15 residues. Germline CDR1 is SNHLY and CDR2 is FYNNEI. The covered CDR3 bases are TGTGCCACGATCAGACTAGCGGGGCCCGCAGGTACG. It yields the protein CATIRLAGPAGT. From start to end, the CDR3 is CATIRLAGPAGTQYF.

In regard to this clone: The read falls 3 residues short of the CDR3 end, and the missing part is taken from the germline J gene. The genes are TRBV5-6 and TRBJ1-1; D is unclear. Germline loops: CDR1 SGHDT, CDR2 YYEEEE. The CDR3 extends over 12 amino acids. CDR3 sequence reads: CASSLVQTEAFF. CDR3 DNA, as far as it was read: TGTGCCAGCAGCTTGGTTCAGACAGAA.

About this clone itself: The CDR3 end is not reached by the read, which stops 3 residues before it; the germline J gene fills it in. The chain joins TRBV11-1 to TRBJ2-1, with 8 bases aligning to TRBD2. From germline, CDR1 is SGHAT and CDR2 FQDESV (reference sequence). V was pared by 4 bases and J by 9 bases, with 11 bases of the junction left unmatched. The CDR3 is 15 residues long. The CDR3 protein is CASSSTSGPRGEQFF. The part of the CDR3 DNA that was read is TGTGCCAGCAGCTCAACTAGCGGACCCCGGGGTGAG.

Details on this clone: The CDR3 goes on 3 residues after the read ends, and that part is filled in from the germline J gene. The chain couples TRBV10-3 to TRBJ2-7; 8 nucleotides match TRBD1. This CDR3 contains 12 residues. The germline CDR1 and CDR2 sequences are ENHRY and SYGVKD. J was trimmed by 4 bases and V by 5 bases; bases with no gene match: 1. CDR3 loop: CAISQGAYEQYF. The part of the CDR3 DNA that was read is TGTGCCATCAGTCAGGGGGCATACGAG.